The sequence of this TCR beta chain was determined in a study of technical replicates of blood from several donors. The V and J ends lost 6 bases and 8 bases, in that order; junction bases with no gene match: 11. In germline, CDR1 is LNHDA, CDR2 SQIVND (reference sequence). The CDR3 loop spans 14 amino acids. This clone has just one count. Repertoires were generated with immunoSEQ multiplex PCR, while TCRdb's copy carries only in-frame clones and drops some. The sample holds about 89,000 clones, over 85% seen once. The sequence came from a human donor in good health. Sequencing was performed on T cells isolated from PBMCs. This chain joins TRBV19 and TRBJ2-7; 9 bases agree with TRBD2. The CDR3 sequence: CASSPGLAGLKQYF. CDR3 DNA sequence: TGTGCCAGTAGCCCGGGCCTAGCGGGACTTAAGCAGTACTTC. Together with reference TRBV19 and TRBJ2-7, the CDR3 gives the full variable domain: DGGITQSPKYLFRKEGQNVTLSCEQNLNHDAMYWYRQDPGQGLRLIYYSQIVNDFQKGDIAEGYSVSREKKESFPLTVTSAQKNPTAFYLCASSPGLAGLKQYFGPGTRLTVT.